The entry below describes one T cell receptor beta chain. Sequencing was performed with immunoSEQ multiplex PCR; in TCRdb, only in-frame clones are kept and a portion is missing. The table includes 200,000 or so clones, roughly 84% detected once. Germline lookup yields CDR1 SGDLS and CDR2 YYNGEE. V lost 4 bases to trimming and J lost 1 base; unmatched junction nucleotides: 10. The CDR3 covers 16 residues. These data come from a study of cytomegalovirus exposure and HLA in healthy donors. Sample: PBMCs. V and J are TRBV9 and TRBJ1-1, with TRBD1 matching over 7 bases. The sequence derives from a man between 18 and 29 years old in good health and CMV-seropositive. Written as DNA, the CDR3 is TGTGCCAGCAGCATCGGACAGGTACCCTCGAACACTGAAGCTTTCTTT. Amino acids: CASSIGQVPSNTEAFF. Based on the CDR3 plus reference TRBV9 and TRBJ1-1, the full variable domain is DSGVTQTPKHLITATGQRVTLRCSPRSGDLSVYWYQQSLDQGLQFLIQYYNGEERAKGNILERFSAQQFPDLHSELNLSSLELGDSALYFCASSIGQVPSNTEAFFGQGTRLTVV.